This TCR beta chain was recovered during a study of PD-1 blockade in classical Hodgkin lymphoma (dated by TCRdb to between 2020 and 2021). Looking at the study overall: Nivolumab dosing was 3 mg/kg intravenously every 2 weeks, continuing until either disease progression or unacceptable toxicity. The study used TCR beta sequencing and CyTOF to define a peripheral blood immune signature of response to PD-1 blockade in classical Hodgkin lymphoma.

This clone has a single count. No antigen is known for it. No much larger clone is present one base from it, and per-base qualities are unavailable. Study-level results and caveats: The study was restricted to a single clinical trial cohort, and the causes of repertoire differences, possibly disease activity or prior therapy, were left undefined. Patients starting nivolumab less than 1 year after ASCT had lower diversity and were excluded from later analyses to avoid confounding by immune reconstitution. Among trial patients, those achieving complete response had baseline diversity similar to that of newly diagnosed patients, while diversity was significantly lower in partial responders and progressors. Baseline TCR diversity was reported to be lower in newly diagnosed patients than in healthy donors, and even lower in relapsed/refractory patients. A significant rise by C4D1 was seen in CD4+ but not CD8+ TCR diversity (p=0.0027 vs p=0.16), with the rise being most apparent in complete responders (p=0.02).

V and J lose 2 bases and 9 bases, and a span of 8 bases separates them. As encoded in the germline V gene, CDR1 is MNHEY while CDR2 is SVGAGI. Including cysteine and phenylalanine, the CDR3 has 11 amino acids. Only the CDR3 region is kept as DNA, spanning 33 bases read in frame from base 1. The time point label for this specimen denotes: cycle 2 day 1 (C2D1) of nivolumab. Every trial patient had relapsed following autologous stem cell transplantation, and prior brentuximab vedotin exposure was what differed among cohorts A, B and C. The trial cohort was composed of roughly 60 patients with relapsed/refractory classical Hodgkin lymphoma, for whom complete response, partial response or progressive disease was recorded as best overall response. In the multi-cohort phase II CheckMate 205 trial, trial patients received single-agent nivolumab. An independent review committee assessed best overall response by applying the 2007 International Working Group response criteria. Trial PBMCs were collected immediately before nivolumab initiation (C1D1) and during therapy at cycle 2 day 1 and cycle 4 day 1. Peripheral blood was collected in 8 mL Vacutainer Cell Preparation Tubes, from which PBMCs were isolated by centrifugation and then cryopreserved.

Genomic DNA was extracted with the Qiagen DNeasy kit from unsorted PBMCs and from negatively selected CD4+ and CD8+ fractions. TCR beta CDR3 regions were subjected to amplification by immunoSEQ multiplex PCR with primers that anneal to V and J segments. A synthetic immune receptor repertoire was used to minimize amplification bias, and any remaining bias was removed computationally after sequencing. In the original analysis: Custom Python scripts were used to quantify repertoire diversity as the Shannon entropy index. The unsorted, CD4+ and CD8+ repertoires were each analyzed separately, with the exception of combined analyses, where CD4+ and CD8+ sequences were merged in silico. Clonal expansion was defined as a frequency increase of at least 2-fold after treatment compared with C1D1, and clones undetected at baseline were assigned a pseudocount of 0.5. Singleton clones were defined as clones with 0 or 1 copy at C1D1, and non-singleton clones were defined as clones with 2 or more copies. By matching protein sequences in sorted samples from the same patient, clones expanded in unsorted samples were annotated as CD4+, CD8+ or unknown. Wilcoxon tests on paired samples were used to test diversity changes from C1D1 to C4D1. TCRdb's version of the immuneACCESS table is confined to in-frame rearrangements and falls short of the full clone set. An unresolved V gene accounts for under half of the shortfall where checked; the remainder is of unknown origin. That table supplies the V and J calls and clone size; D and trimming were determined from the DNA. Present in this sample are roughly 100,000 clones, 85% to 90% of which were seen just once. 5% to 7.5% of the sample rests with the top ten.

The sequence derives from a human donor with classical Hodgkin lymphoma. The specimen comprised peripheral blood mononuclear cells (PBMCs), sampled before the second cycle of nivolumab. The chain links TRBV6-5 with TRBJ2-7; the D gene lacks a confident call. In nucleotide form, the sequence is TGTGCCAGCAGTTACGAGCGATGGCAGTACTTC. Translated, it gives CASSYERWQYF.